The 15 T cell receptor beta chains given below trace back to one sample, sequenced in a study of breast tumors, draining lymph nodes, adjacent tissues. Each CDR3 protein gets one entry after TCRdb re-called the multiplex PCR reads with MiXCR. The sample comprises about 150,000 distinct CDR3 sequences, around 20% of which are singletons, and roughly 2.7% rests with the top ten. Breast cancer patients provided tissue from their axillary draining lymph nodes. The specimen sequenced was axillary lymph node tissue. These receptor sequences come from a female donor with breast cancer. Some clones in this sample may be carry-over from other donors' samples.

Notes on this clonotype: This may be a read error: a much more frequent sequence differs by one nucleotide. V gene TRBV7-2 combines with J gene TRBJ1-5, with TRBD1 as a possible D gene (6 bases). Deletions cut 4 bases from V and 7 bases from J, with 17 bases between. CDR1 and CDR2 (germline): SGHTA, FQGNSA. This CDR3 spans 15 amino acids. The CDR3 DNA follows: TGTGCCAGCAGCTCAGACGGAGGGGGATGGCAGCCCCAGCATTTT. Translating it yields CASSSDGGGWQPQHF.

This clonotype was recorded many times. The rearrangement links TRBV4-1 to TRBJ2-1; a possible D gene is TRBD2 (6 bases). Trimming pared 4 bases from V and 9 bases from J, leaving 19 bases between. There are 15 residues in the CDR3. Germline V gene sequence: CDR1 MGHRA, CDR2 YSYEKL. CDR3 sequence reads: CASSLPLAVGGEQFF. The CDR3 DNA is TGCGCCAGCAGCCTACCCTTGGCCGTGGGGGGTGAGCAGTTCTTC.

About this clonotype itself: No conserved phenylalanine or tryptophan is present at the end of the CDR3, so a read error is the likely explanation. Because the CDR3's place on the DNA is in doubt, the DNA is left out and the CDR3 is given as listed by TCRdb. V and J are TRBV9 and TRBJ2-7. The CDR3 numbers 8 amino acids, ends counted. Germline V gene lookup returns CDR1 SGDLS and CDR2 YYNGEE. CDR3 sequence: CASSVVSS.

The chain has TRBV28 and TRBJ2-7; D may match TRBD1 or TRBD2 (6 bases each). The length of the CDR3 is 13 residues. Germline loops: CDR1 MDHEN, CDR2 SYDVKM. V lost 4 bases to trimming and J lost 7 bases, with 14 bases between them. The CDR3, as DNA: TGTGCCAGCAGTTACCGGGGGCCTGGAGAGCAGTACTTC. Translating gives CASSYRGPGEQYF.

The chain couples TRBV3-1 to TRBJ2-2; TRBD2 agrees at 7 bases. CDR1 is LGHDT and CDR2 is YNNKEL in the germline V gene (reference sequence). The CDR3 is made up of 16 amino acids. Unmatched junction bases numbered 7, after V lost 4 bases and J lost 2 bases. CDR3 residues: CASSLTGTTNTGELFF. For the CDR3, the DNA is TGTGCCAGCAGCCTAACCGGGACTACTAACACCGGGGAGCTGTTTTTT. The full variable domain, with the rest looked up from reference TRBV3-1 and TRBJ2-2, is DTAVSQTPKYLVTQMGNDKSIKCEQNLGHDTMYWYKQDSKKFLKIMFSYNNKELIINETVPNRFSPKSPDKAHLNLHINSLELGDSAVYFCASSLTGTTNTGELFFGEGSRLTVL.

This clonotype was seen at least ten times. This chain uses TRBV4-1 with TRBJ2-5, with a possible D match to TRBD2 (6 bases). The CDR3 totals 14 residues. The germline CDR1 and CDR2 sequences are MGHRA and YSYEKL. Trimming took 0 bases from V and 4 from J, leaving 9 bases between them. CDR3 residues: CASSQDLGGETQYF. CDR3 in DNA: TGCGCCAGCAGCCAAGATCTGGGGGGAGAGACCCAGTACTTC.

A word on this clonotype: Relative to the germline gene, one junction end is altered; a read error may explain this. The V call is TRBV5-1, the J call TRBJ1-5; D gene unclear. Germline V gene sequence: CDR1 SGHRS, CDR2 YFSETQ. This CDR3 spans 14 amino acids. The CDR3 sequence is CASSLDGGNQPEHF. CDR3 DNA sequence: TGCGCCAGCAGCTTGGACGGAGGCAATCAGCCCGAGCATTTT.

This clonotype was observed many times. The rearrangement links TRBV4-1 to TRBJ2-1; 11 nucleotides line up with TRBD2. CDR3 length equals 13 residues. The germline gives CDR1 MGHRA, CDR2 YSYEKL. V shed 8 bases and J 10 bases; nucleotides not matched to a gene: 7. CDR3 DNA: TGCGCCAGCGGAACTAGCGGGAGACCCGAGCAGTTCTTC. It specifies CASGTSGRPEQFF.

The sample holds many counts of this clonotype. In DNA, the CDR3 is TGCGCCAGCAGTGAGTCGTCGGCTAGCGGGATGGTACATACGCAGTATTTT. It encodes CASSESSASGMVHTQYF. The V call is TRBV10-1, the J call TRBJ2-3; 9 bases are shared with TRBD2. The CDR3 has 17 residues. In germline, CDR1 is WNHNN, CDR2 SYGVQD (reference sequence). V lost 0 bases and J lost 7; bases outside the gene matches: 11.

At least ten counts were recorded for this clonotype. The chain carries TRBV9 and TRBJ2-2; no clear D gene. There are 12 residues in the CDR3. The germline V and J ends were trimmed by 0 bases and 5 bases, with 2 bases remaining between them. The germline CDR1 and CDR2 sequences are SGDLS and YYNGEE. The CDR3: CASSVGTGELFF. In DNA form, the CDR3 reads TGTGCCAGCAGCGTAGGAACCGGGGAGCTGTTTTTT.

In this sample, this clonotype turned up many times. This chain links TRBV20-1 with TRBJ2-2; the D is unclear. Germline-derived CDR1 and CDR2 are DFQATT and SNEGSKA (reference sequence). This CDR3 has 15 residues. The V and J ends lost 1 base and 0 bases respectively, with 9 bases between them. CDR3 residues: CSARGQEPNTGELFF. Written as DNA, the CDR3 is TGCAGTGCTAGAGGGCAAGAACCGAACACCGGGGAGCTGTTTTTT.

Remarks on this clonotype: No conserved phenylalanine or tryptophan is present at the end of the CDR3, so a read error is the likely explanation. In DNA, the CDR3 is TGTGCCAGCAGCTTAGGAGCTGGCGGATCAGATACGCAGTATTTG. Amino acid sequence: CASSLGAGGSDTQYL. This rearrangement joins TRBV11-3 to TRBJ2-3; D unclear. Trimming stripped 1 base from V and 4 bases from J, with 12 bases between. The V gene's germline CDR1 is SGHNT and CDR2 YENEEA. The CDR3 runs 15 residues.

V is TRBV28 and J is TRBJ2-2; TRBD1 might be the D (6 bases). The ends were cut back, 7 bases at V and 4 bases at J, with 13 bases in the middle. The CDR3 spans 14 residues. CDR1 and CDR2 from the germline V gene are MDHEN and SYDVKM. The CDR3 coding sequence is TGTGCCAGCACCCGACAGGACCTCACCGGGGAGCTGTTTTTT. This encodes CASTRQDLTGELFF.

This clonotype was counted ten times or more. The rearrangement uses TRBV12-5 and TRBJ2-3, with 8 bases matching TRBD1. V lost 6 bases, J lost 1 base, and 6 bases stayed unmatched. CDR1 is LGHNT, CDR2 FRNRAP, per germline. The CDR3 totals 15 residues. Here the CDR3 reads CASGQGQGGTDTQYF. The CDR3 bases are TGTGCTAGTGGCCAAGGACAGGGCGGCACAGATACGCAGTATTTT. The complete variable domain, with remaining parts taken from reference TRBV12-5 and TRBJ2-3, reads DARVTQTPRHKVTEMGQEVTMRCQPILGHNTVFWYRQTMMQGLELLAYFRNRAPLDDSGMPKDRFSAEMPDATLATLKIQPSEPRDSAVYFCASGQGQGGTDTQYFGPGTRLTVL.

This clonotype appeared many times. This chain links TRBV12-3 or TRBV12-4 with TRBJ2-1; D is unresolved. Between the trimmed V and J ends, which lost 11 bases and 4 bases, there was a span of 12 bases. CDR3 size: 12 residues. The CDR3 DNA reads TGTGCCCCGAACATTTTTTACAATGAGCAGTTCTTC. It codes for CAPNIFYNEQFF.